This entry lists 22 T cell receptor beta chains sequenced from one sample in a study of shared clonotypes between healthy human individuals. Here immunoSEQ multiplex PCR was the method, and the copy in TCRdb shows in-frame clones only, minus some. The sample consists of millions of clones, roughly 91% of them appearing once. Cells designated naive CD8 were CD45RO-negative and were positively selected for CCR7, with terminally differentiated effector memory CD45RA+ cells excluded. Sequencing input: naive CD8+ T cells from PBMCs. The receptors originated from a man aged 18-30 years in good health. Some clones in this sample may be carry-over from other donors' samples.

V gene TRBV18 combines with J gene TRBJ1-5; perhaps TRBD1 as D (6 bases). Deletions cut 2 bases from V and 4 bases from J, with 9 bases between. CDR3 length: 14 amino acids. From germline, CDR1 is KGHSH and CDR2 LQKENI. This chain's CDR3 is CASSPGDTNQPQHF. The CDR3 bases are TGTGCCAGCTCACCAGGGGACACAAATCAGCCCCAGCATTTT.

This clone was seen a few times. CDR3 sequence (DNA): TGTGCCAGCAGTTCCTTCCGAAGGCTAGCGGGAGGCCCAAGCTCCTACGAGCAGTACTTC. Its translation is CASSSFRRLAGGPSSYEQYF. The chain uses TRBV28 and TRBJ2-7; TRBD2 aligns across 11 bases. Losses at the gene ends were 4 bases for V and 0 bases for J; bases not matched to a gene: 17. Germline assignment: CDR1 MDHEN and CDR2 SYDVKM. This CDR3 comprises 20 residues.

This clone has a single count. The chain employs TRBV9 and TRBJ1-3; D unclear. The germline V gene has CDR1 SGDLS and CDR2 YYNGEE. The length of the CDR3 is 14 residues. Trimming shortened V by 4 bases and J by 0 bases, and 8 bases separated the two germline ends. CDR3 DNA sequence: TGTGCCAGCAGCCCCCCCCGCTCTGGAAACACCATATATTTT. Protein: CASSPPRSGNTIYF.

As regards this clone: Other DNA sequences in this sample translate to the same CDR3. The gene calls are TRBV5-6 and TRBJ2-3, with D unresolved. V was pared by 1 base and J by 5 bases, with 5 bases between. The germline gives CDR1 SGHDT, CDR2 YYEEEE. CDR3 size: 12 residues. As DNA, the CDR3 is TGTGCCAGCAGCTTGCTGGGAGATACGCAGTATTTT. This codes for CASSLLGDTQYF.

This chain connects TRBV27 to TRBJ2-2; the D gene is possibly TRBD2 (5 bases). Trimming pared 3 bases from V and 3 bases from J, leaving 14 bases between. CDR3 size: 16 residues. Per germline, CDR1 MNHEY and CDR2 SMNVEV (reference sequence). The chain's CDR3 is CASSFSLGGYTGELFF. The DNA of the CDR3 is TGTGCCAGCAGTTTCTCCCTGGGCGGGTACACCGGGGAGCTGTTTTTT.

The rearrangement links TRBV2 to TRBJ1-4; no clear D gene. Germline V lookup: CDR1 SNHLY, CDR2 FYNNEI. The ends were cut back, 3 bases at V and 5 bases at J, with 13 bases in the middle. The CDR3 length is 15 residues. The CDR3 region has the DNA TGTGCCAGCAGTGATCCCCGCGAGGAGAATGAAAAACTGTTTTTT. Translated: CASSDPREENEKLFF.

V is TRBV5-1 and J is TRBJ1-2; TRBD1 might be the D (5 bases). The CDR3 runs to 15 residues. Between the trimmed V and J ends, which lost 5 bases and 5 bases, there was a span of 19 bases. Germline CDR1 reads SGHRS; CDR2 reads YFSETQ. The CDR3 DNA reads TGCGCCAGCAGTGATACAGAGCTGGGGCTTTATGGCTACACCTTC. Protein product: CASSDTELGLYGYTF.

The chain is built from TRBV27 and TRBJ2-1, with 12 bases fitting TRBD2. The CDR3 runs to 17 residues. The trim removed 1 base at V and 8 bases at J, leaving 9 bases unmatched. Germline loops: CDR1 MNHEY, CDR2 SMNVEV (reference sequence). CDR3 loop: CASSLYPTSGSVYEQFF. The CDR3 region has the DNA TGTGCCAGCAGTTTATACCCGACTAGCGGGAGTGTCTATGAGCAGTTCTTC.

The sample holds a few counts of this clone. The gene calls are TRBV29-1 and TRBJ1-4; D uncertain. Germline-derived CDR1 and CDR2 are SQVTM and ANQGSEA. V lost 0 bases and J 12 bases, leaving 5 bases between the germline ends. The CDR3 is 10 amino acids. Written as DNA, the CDR3 is TGCAGCGTTGAAGATAACCAACTGTTTTTT. Amino acid sequence: CSVEDNQLFF.

The chain has TRBV27 and TRBJ2-2, with 12 bases that match TRBD2. V was pared by 2 bases and J by 5 bases, with 3 bases of the junction left unmatched. CDR3 length: 16 amino acids. The germline V gene encodes CDR1 MNHEY and CDR2 SMNVEV (reference sequence). The CDR3: CASSLLAGGRTGELFF. The CDR3 region has the DNA TGTGCCAGCAGTTTACTAGCGGGAGGGCGGACCGGGGAGCTGTTTTTT.

This clone was counted once. The gene calls are TRBV5-8 and TRBJ1-5; D is ambiguous. V lost 0 bases and J 5 bases, leaving 9 bases between the germline ends. CDR3 length: 14 amino acids. The germline V gene encodes CDR1 SGHTS and CDR2 YDEGEE. CDR3 in DNA: TGTGCCAGCAGCTTGGCCGGAAGGGATCAGCCCCAGCATTTT. It specifies CASSLAGRDQPQHF.

This rearrangement joins TRBV19 to TRBJ1-2, with D perhaps matching TRBD1 (6 bases). CDR3 size: 16 residues. Germline V gene sequence: CDR1 LNHDA, CDR2 SQIVND (reference sequence). Trimming removed 7 bases from V and 4 bases from J, with 22 bases in between. The DNA of the CDR3 is TGTGCCAGTACAGGTCTCGATGCGGGCAGGGGCTATGGCTACACCTTC. Protein sequence: CASTGLDAGRGYGYTF.

The chain carries TRBV25-1 and TRBJ1-2; 7 nucleotides match TRBD1. The V gene's germline CDR1 is MGHDK and CDR2 SYGVNS. Losses at the gene ends were 6 bases for V and 5 bases for J; bases not matched to a gene: 3. CDR3 length equals 12 residues. Written as DNA, the CDR3 is TGTGCCAGCAGGGGACAGAGATATGGCTACACCTTC. Translating gives CASRGQRYGYTF.

Regarding this clone: This sample includes further DNA sequences coding for the same CDR3. This sequence joins TRBV7-9 and TRBJ1-2; D call uncertain. The CDR3 covers 14 residues. The germline gives CDR1 SEHNR, CDR2 FQNEAQ (reference sequence). V lost 1 base and J lost 1, with 7 bases in between. CDR3 loop: CASSLVDGNYGYTF. The CDR3, as DNA: TGTGCCAGCAGCTTAGTGGACGGTAACTATGGCTACACCTTC.

This chain uses TRBV5-1 with TRBJ2-1; 9 nucleotides align to TRBD1. The J segment lost 6 bases and the V segment lost 4 bases, leaving 11 bases of the junction unmatched. This CDR3 contains 16 residues. From germline, CDR1 is SGHRS and CDR2 YFSETQ. The CDR3 sequence: CASSHKQGAVGNEQFF. The CDR3 DNA reads TGCGCCAGCAGCCACAAACAGGGGGCTGTAGGCAATGAGCAGTTCTTC.

The chain links TRBV28 to TRBJ1-1; D gene ambiguous. The CDR3 is made up of 16 amino acids. Looked up from germline, CDR1 is MDHEN and CDR2 is SYDVKM. Trimming took off 6 bases at V and 2 bases at J, with 19 bases between the two ends. The CDR3 region is CASSLLRARDNTEAFF. The CDR3 DNA reads as TGTGCCAGCAGCCTCCTGAGGGCCCGAGATAACACTGAAGCTTTCTTT. The full variable domain, completed using reference TRBV28 and TRBJ1-1, is DVKVTQSSRYLVKRTGEKVFLECVQDMDHENMFWYRQDPGLGLRLIYFSYDVKMKEKGDIPEGYSVSREKKERFSLILESASTNQTSMYLCASSLLRARDNTEAFFGQGTRLTVV.

The chain is built from TRBV15 and TRBJ1-1; D is perhaps TRBD1 (6 bases). V lost 5 bases and J 2 bases, leaving 18 bases between the germline ends. The CDR3 consists of 16 residues. Germline CDR1 reads LNHNV; CDR2 reads YYDKDF (reference sequence). The CDR3 region is CATSARGGGLNTEAFF. The CDR3, as DNA: TGTGCCACCAGCGCCCGGGGGGGCGGCCTCAACACTGAAGCTTTCTTT.

Worth noting for this clone: Other DNA sequences in this sample translate to the same CDR3. V usage is TRBV5-6 and J usage is TRBJ2-2; D remains unclear. V lost 0 bases to trimming and J lost 7 bases, with 4 bases between them. This CDR3 comprises 12 residues. Germline V gene data show CDR1 as SGHDT and CDR2 as YYEEEE. The CDR3 loop reads CASSLGGGELFF. The CDR3 DNA follows: TGTGCCAGCAGCTTGGGAGGCGGGGAGCTGTTTTTT.

This chain connects TRBV19 to TRBJ2-1; no clear D gene. V was trimmed by 5 bases and J by 2 bases, leaving 10 bases between them. CDR3 length equals 14 residues. Germline V gene sequence: CDR1 LNHDA, CDR2 SQIVND (reference sequence). CDR3 in DNA: TGTGCCAGTAGTTTCCCCGGCGCCTACAATGAGCAGTTCTTC. Translated, it gives CASSFPGAYNEQFF.

This rearrangement joins TRBV14 to TRBJ2-5; TRBD1 matches 8 bases. Germline values: CDR1 SGHDN, CDR2 FVKESK. CDR3 size: 15 residues. V shed 4 bases and J 5 bases; nucleotides not matched to a gene: 9. CDR3 residues: CASSPHLRQGETQYF. The CDR3, as DNA: TGTGCCAGCAGCCCCCATCTGCGACAGGGGGAGACCCAGTACTTC.

The rearrangement uses TRBV2 and TRBJ2-1; 7 nucleotides align to TRBD2. Germline CDR1 is SNHLY and CDR2 is FYNNEI. CDR3 length equals 12 residues. The J segment lost 12 bases and the V segment lost 6 bases, leaving 8 bases of the junction unmatched. CDR3 bases: TGTGCCAGCAGCGACGGACTAGTAGGGCAGTTCTTC. It yields the protein CASSDGLVGQFF. Looking up the rest from reference TRBV2 and TRBJ2-1 gives the full variable domain: EPEVTQTPSHQVTQMGQEVILRCVPISNHLYFYWYRQILGQKVEFLVSFYNNEISEKSEIFDDQFSVERPDGSNFTLKIRSTKLEDSAMYFCASSDGLVGQFFGPGTRLTVL.

The chain is built from TRBV9 and TRBJ2-1; TRBD2 agrees at 10 bases. The CDR3 consists of 17 residues. The junction had 14 bases not matched to a gene; V was cut back by 4 bases and J by 7 bases. Germline CDR1 SGDLS, CDR2 YYNGEE. CDR3 sequence reads: CASSSPPLAGDENEQFF. DNA of the CDR3: TGTGCCAGCAGCTCCCCCCCCCTAGCGGGAGATGAGAATGAGCAGTTCTTC.